This T cell receptor (beta chain) emerged from a study of post-analysis software for immune sequencing data (dated by TCRdb to the mid-2010s). Background for the entire study: The recorded disease courses included relapsing-remitting, secondary progressive and progressive-relapsing multiple sclerosis, and some patients had no subtype annotation. The patient repertoires were compared against about 10 previously published healthy control repertoires obtained from donors aged about 6 to 25 years. A subset of samples was prepared in parallel using single-end sample barcoding, then pooled and co-amplified after Illumina adapter ligation. Broader findings and caveats from the paper: Direct clustering with F measure showed strong co-clustering of samples prepared in the same batch, prompting a batch-effect correction. The control group was slightly older than the multiple sclerosis patient group. Roughly 5 TRBV segments, including TRBV5-6, TRBV5-1 and TRBV20-1, were significantly more frequent in patients than controls. Significantly lower normalized Chao1 diversity was found in multiple sclerosis patients than in controls, suggesting substantial peripheral T-cell clonal expansion.

The library was obtained by PCR. Sequencing was carried out with an Illumina HiSeq 2500. To reduce PCR and sequencing biases, unique molecular identifiers were built into the TCR beta cDNA libraries. Per 1 to 10 million input T cells, approximately 500,000 cDNA molecules were obtained, such that each molecule approximated one T cell. The same protocol used for the earlier healthy control dataset was applied to prepare and sequence the patient libraries. Within a given batch, samples were prepared together, multiplexed and sequenced on the same HiSeq lane. The paper's processing steps were these. Raw barcoded reads were processed with MIGEC, and single-read molecular identifier groups were discarded before consensus assembly and CDR3 extraction. Clonotype tables were post-analysed with VDJtools, normalizing diversity by down-sampling all datasets to the smallest sample size. In repertoire overlap clustering, CDR3 amino acid sequences, but not nucleotide sequences, were matched to correct batch-related cross-sample contamination. Through fastp at Q25 and MiXCR, TCRdb rebuilt clones from the public reads, retaining in-frame beta chains. Each entry merges the rows of one CDR3 protein and shows their most common DNA and genes. Here the V and J calls rest on TCRdb's processing, not on the authors' analysis. The table for this sample lists roughly 600,000 distinct CDR3 sequences; roughly two fifths of them were counted only once. The ten largest make up 1.5% to 2% of the sample.

To demonstrate the VDJtools post-analysis software, TCR beta repertoires were profiled from the peripheral blood of 10 to 15 young patients with multiple sclerosis. Multiple sclerosis patients were children and adolescents aged about 6 to 17 years. From the cysteine through the phenylalanine, the CDR3 covers 14 amino acids. Only the CDR3 portion is preserved as DNA: 42 bases, with reading frame beginning at the first base. At the junction V is shortened by 3 bases and J by 4 bases; bases outside the gene matches: 5. The germline V gene encodes CDR1 MNHEY and CDR2 SMNVEV (reference sequence). Turning to this clonotype: The clone's antigen remains unknown. No base quality values were provided; no much bigger clone lies one nucleotide off.

The material sequenced was blood. The clonotype comes from a girl aged 5 to 17 with multiple sclerosis. The rearranged segments are TRBV27 and TRBJ1-2, and TRBD1 aligns with 7 junction nucleotides. The DNA is as follows: TGTGCCAGCAGTTTTCTACAGGGGTTCTATGGCTACACCTTC. It encodes CASSFLQGFYGYTF.